These 8 T cell receptor beta chains came from one sample sequenced in a study of T cells in Graves' hyperthyroidism and ophthalmopathy. What was amplified from RNA transcripts were TCR beta CDR3 regions. First-round RT-PCR targeting the TCR CDR3 was performed with the HTBI primer set. Each CDR3 protein gets one entry after TCRdb re-called the multiplex PCR reads with MiXCR. This table holds hundreds of thousands of distinct CDR3 sequences, 15% to 20% found once. The sequenced sample was blood. These receptors all stem from a man aged 40-55 years with Graves' ophthalmopathy.

This chain uses TRBV5-1 with TRBJ2-3, with 8 bases fitting TRBD2. The CDR3 length is 18 residues. Germline trimming cut 1 base from V and 3 bases from J; bases unmatched to any gene: 13. CDR1 SGHRS and CDR2 YFSETQ come from the germline V gene. The CDR3 reads CASSLTYSLAGGTDTQYF. The CDR3 nucleotides are TGCGCCAGCAGCTTGACGTACTCTCTTGCGGGGGGAACAGATACGCAGTATTTT.

The chain employs TRBV9 and TRBJ2-2; D is ambiguous. Germline V gives CDR1 SGDLS, CDR2 YYNGEE. The germline V and J ends were trimmed by 6 bases and 3 bases, with 6 bases remaining between them. CDR3 size: 12 residues. CDR3 residues: CASTYDTGELFF. Written as DNA, the CDR3 is TGTGCCAGCACCTACGACACCGGGGAGCTGTTTTTT. Full variable domain (remainder filled in from reference TRBV9 and TRBJ2-2): DSGVTQTPKHLITATGQRVTLRCSPRSGDLSVYWYQQSLDQGLQFLIQYYNGEERAKGNILERFSAQQFPDLHSELNLSSLELGDSALYFCASTYDTGELFFGEGSRLTVL.

In regard to this clonotype: This may stem from a read error, because a much larger clone lies one nucleotide away. Because it lacks the conserved phenylalanine or tryptophan at the end, this CDR3 is likely a read error. V usage is TRBV29-1 and J usage is TRBJ1-1; TRBD1 is a possible D gene (5 bases). The V end lost 4 bases, the J end lost 4 bases, and 10 bases lay between the germline ends. The germline V gene encodes CDR1 SQVTM and CDR2 ANQGSEA. CDR3 length: 12 amino acids. This chain's CDR3 is CSVGSGFTEAFL. Here the CDR3 DNA reads TGCAGCGTTGGGTCAGGGTTCACTGAAGCTTTCCTT.

The V call is TRBV30, the J call TRBJ1-5; weak D call: TRBD1 (5 bases). Germline CDR1 GTSNPN, CDR2 SVGIG (reference sequence). Trimming took 2 bases from V and 7 from J, leaving 15 bases between them. This CDR3 comprises 14 residues. The CDR3 is CAWSPRRGDQPQHF. The CDR3 DNA reads as TGTGCCTGGAGTCCTCGGCGGGGGGACCAGCCCCAGCATTTT.

This clonotype has more than one count but fewer than ten. The J gene is TRBJ2-1, the V gene TRBV3-1; TRBD1 matches 9 bases. This CDR3 region has 15 residues. J gave up 9 bases and V 4 bases, and 10 bases lay outside the gene matches. Germline CDR1 reads LGHDT; CDR2 reads YNNKEL (reference sequence). This chain's CDR3 is CASSPRDRVFGEQFF. CDR3 coding DNA: TGTGCCAGCAGCCCCCGGGACAGGGTGTTCGGTGAGCAGTTCTTC.

In this sample, this clonotype turned up a few times. This sequence joins TRBV6-1 and TRBJ1-2; D gene uncertain. From germline, CDR1 is MNHNS and CDR2 SASEGT. V was clipped by 4 bases and J by 8 bases, with 20 bases between them. The CDR3 sequence is 15 residues long. The CDR3: CASSGAAQRLGGYTF. The CDR3 nucleotides are TGTGCCAGCAGTGGCGCGGCCCAAAGACTCGGAGGCTACACCTTC.

This clonotype was seen a handful of times. A much larger clone differs from this one at a single base, so this may be a read error. The chain recombines TRBV24-1 with TRBJ2-1; D not resolved. Between the trimmed V and J ends, which lost 3 bases and 1 base, there was a span of 12 bases. Germline CDR1 KGHDR, CDR2 SFDVKD. This CDR3 comprises 16 residues. CDR3 region: CATSDAWKVSYNEQFF. In nucleotides, the CDR3 is TGTGCCACCAGTGATGCCTGGAAAGTTTCCTACAATGAGCAGTTCTTC.

The rearrangement joins TRBV19 to TRBJ2-1; D uncertain. The V gene's germline CDR1 is LNHDA and CDR2 SQIVND (reference sequence). Trimming left V 1 base short and J 9 bases short, with 10 bases between. The CDR3 is 13 residues long. This CDR3 reads CASSIVLGAEQFF. Here the CDR3 DNA reads TGTGCCAGTAGTATAGTTCTAGGAGCTGAGCAGTTCTTC.